This TCR beta chain was documented in a study of cytomegalovirus exposure and HLA in healthy donors. The CDR3 sequence is 17 residues long. CDR1 is SGHDT, CDR2 YYEEEE, per germline. The V end was cut by 0 bases, the J end by 0 bases, with 13 bases between. Repertoires were generated with immunoSEQ multiplex PCR, while TCRdb's copy carries only in-frame clones and drops some. This sample has some 86,000 clones; approximately 93% occur once, and the top ten carry approximately 4%. Sample: PBMCs. The receptor comes from a woman in her thirties in good health and CMV-seronegative. J is TRBJ1-5 and V is TRBV5-6; tentative D call: TRBD1 (5 bases). This chain's CDR3 is CASSLARTFGSNQPQHF. For the CDR3, the DNA is TGTGCCAGCAGCTTGGCCAGGACATTTGGTAGCAATCAGCCCCAGCATTTT.